The 28 T cell receptor beta chains below all came from one sample that was sequenced in a study of response to subunit inactivated influenza vaccine. TCRdb re-called the RT-PCR reads through MiXCR, storing one row per CDR3 protein. The sample holds hundreds of thousands of distinct CDR3 sequences, 10% to 15% seen once. The sequencing here drew on PBMCs from blood, taken on the day of vaccination. The receptors here all came from a man aged 50 to 60 who received an inactivated influenza vaccine.

This clonotype was found a few times. The chain employs TRBV29-1 and TRBJ2-1; no definite D call. The V and J ends lost 7 bases and 14 bases respectively, with 18 bases between them. Germline CDR1 SQVTM, CDR2 ANQGSEA. The CDR3 has 11 residues. CDR3 nucleotides: TGCAGCGCCCGAGACGGCAGTGGCGAGTTCTTC. Amino acid sequence: CSARDGSGEFF.

The V and J genes are TRBV5-1 and TRBJ2-5, with a weak D call TRBD2 (6 bases). Trimming took 0 bases from V and 5 from J, leaving 8 bases between them. The CDR3 contains 13 residues. The germline CDR1 and CDR2 sequences are SGHRS and YFSETQ. CDR3 protein: CASSLAAGETQYF. DNA for the CDR3: TGCGCCAGCAGCTTGGCCGCGGGGGAGACCCAGTACTTC.

This clonotype appeared many times. The genes are TRBV12-3 or TRBV12-4 and TRBJ2-1; 14 nucleotides line up with TRBD2. Trimming cost V 6 bases and J 9 bases; bases outside gene matches: 4. The CDR3 sequence is 14 residues long. CDR3 nucleotides: TGTGCCAGCAGCCCGGGACTAGCGGGGGTTGAGCAGTTCTTC. Protein product: CASSPGLAGVEQFF.

This clonotype came up a few times. This rearrangement joins TRBV6-5 to TRBJ2-7; unclear D gene. V lost 2 bases to trimming and J lost 5 bases, with 10 bases between them. CDR1 is MNHEY, CDR2 SVGAGI, per germline. CDR3 size: 13 residues. DNA of the CDR3: TGTGCCAGCAGTTACAGATTTCAGGACGAGCAGTACTTC. Protein sequence: CASSYRFQDEQYF.

This clonotype showed up just a few times. This chain uses TRBV7-2 with TRBJ2-2, with 15 positions matching TRBD2. The germline V gene encodes CDR1 SGHTA and CDR2 FQGNSA. With V trimmed by 5 bases and J by 6 bases, 7 bases remained unmatched. The CDR3 runs 17 residues. This CDR3 is CASSLRTSGGASGELFF. CDR3 in DNA: TGTGCCAGCAGCCTGAGGACTAGCGGGGGGGCCTCCGGGGAGCTGTTTTTT.

Ten or more counts support this clonotype. The chain joins TRBV10-3 to TRBJ2-7; maybe TRBD1 (6 bases). V gave up 3 bases and J gave up 3 bases, with 18 bases separating them. Germline CDR1 reads ENHRY; CDR2 reads SYGVKD. The CDR3 has 16 amino acids. For the CDR3, the DNA is TGTGCCATCAGTGAACCCTCGCAGGGGAAGCGCTACGAGCAGTACTTC. Translating it yields CAISEPSQGKRYEQYF.

The chain links TRBV10-2 to TRBJ1-6, with D tentatively TRBD1 (6 bases). CDR1 and CDR2 (germline): WSHSY, SAAADI. CDR3 size: 16 residues. The V gene lost 3 bases and the J gene lost 6 bases, with 15 bases spanning the gap. The CDR3 bases are TGCGCCAGCAGTGAAGCAGGGGTTATCTCTAATTCACCCCTCCACTTT. Translating it yields CASSEAGVISNSPLHF.

This clonotype has just a few counts. V gene TRBV7-2 combines with J gene TRBJ1-1, with D perhaps TRBD1 (6 bases). This CDR3 region has 14 residues. Germline CDR1 SGHTA, CDR2 FQGNSA. With 4 bases removed from V and 7 bases from J, the gap between germline ends came to 16 bases. The CDR3 DNA is TGTGCCAGCAGCTATGCTGGGGGGCGGGGTGAAGCTTTCTTT. Translating it yields CASSYAGGRGEAFF.

The rearrangement links TRBV6-5 to TRBJ1-3; the D gene is possibly TRBD1 (5 bases). V was clipped by 0 bases and J by 4 bases, with 13 bases between them. The germline V gene has CDR1 MNHEY and CDR2 SVGAGI. The CDR3 runs to 16 residues. CDR3 sequence: CASSYSQGGTGNTIYF. CDR3 nucleotides: TGTGCCAGCAGTTACTCTCAGGGTGGTACAGGAAACACCATATATTTT.

A few counts support this clonotype. The V call is TRBV10-2, the J call TRBJ1-5, with 9 bases identical to TRBD1. With 5 bases clipped from V and 0 bases from J, the junction kept 11 bases outside the gene matches. In germline, CDR1 is WSHSY, CDR2 SAAADI. This CDR3 region has 18 residues. CDR3 residues: CASSSQGASVGSNQPQHF. Written as DNA, the CDR3 is TGCGCCAGCAGTTCACAGGGGGCCTCAGTCGGTAGCAATCAGCCCCAGCATTTT.

This clonotype has just a few counts. This chain uses TRBV3-1 with TRBJ2-7; possibly TRBD1 for D (5 bases). There are 12 residues in the CDR3. In germline, CDR1 is LGHDT, CDR2 YNNKEL (reference sequence). The V end was cut by 2 bases, the J end by 6 bases, with 8 bases between. CDR3 coding DNA: TGTGCCAGCAGCCAATTGACAGCCGAGCAGTACTTC. Its protein product is CASSQLTAEQYF.

The rearrangement links TRBV5-1 to TRBJ2-3, with 7 bases matching TRBD1. The germline CDR1 and CDR2 sequences are SGHRS and YFSETQ. The CDR3 covers 16 residues. After removal of 2 bases from V and 2 bases from J, the junction contained 8 bases not matched to a gene. The CDR3 sequence is CASSLSGTAYTDTQYF. The CDR3 DNA reads as TGCGCCAGCAGCTTATCCGGGACAGCGTACACAGATACGCAGTATTTT.

The chain carries TRBV7-2 and TRBJ2-3, with D perhaps matching TRBD1 (6 bases). Trimming took 6 bases from V and 5 from J, leaving 18 bases between them. The germline V gene has CDR1 SGHTA and CDR2 FQGNSA. CDR3 length equals 15 residues. CDR3 nucleotide sequence: TGTGCCAGCAGTGCGGCAGGGGCCGGGGTAGATACGCAGTATTTT. It translates to CASSAAGAGVDTQYF. Filled out from reference TRBV7-2 and TRBJ2-3, the complete variable domain reads GAGVSQSPSNKVTEKGKDVELRCDPISGHTALYWYRQSLGQGLEFLIYFQGNSAPDKSGLPSDRFSAERTGGSVSTLTIQRTQQEDSAVYLCASSAAGAGVDTQYFGPGTRLTVL.

The chain uses TRBV20-1 and TRBJ2-5; unclear D gene. The CDR3 consists of 14 residues. V was trimmed by 6 bases and J by 2 bases, leaving 16 bases between them. Germline V lookup: CDR1 DFQATT, CDR2 SNEGSKA (reference sequence). The DNA of the CDR3 is TGCAGTGCCCCCTTAGATGGTCCGCAAGAGACCCAGTACTTC. Protein product: CSAPLDGPQETQYF.

This clonotype was observed at least ten times. CDR3 DNA: TGTGCCAGCAGCTTAAGACAGGACTACACCGGGGAGCTGTTTTTT. The encoded protein is CASSLRQDYTGELFF. The rearrangement uses TRBV7-8 and TRBJ2-2; D is possibly TRBD1 (6 bases). Trimming took off 2 bases at V and 3 bases at J, with 10 bases between the two ends. This CDR3 comprises 15 residues. Germline CDR1 and CDR2: SGHVS and FQNEAQ.

The rearrangement uses TRBV28 and TRBJ2-1; no definite D call. Trimming took 4 bases from V and 4 from J, leaving 17 bases between them. The CDR3 is made up of 16 amino acids. Germline loops: CDR1 MDHEN, CDR2 SYDVKM. CDR3 DNA: TGTGCCAGCAGTTCCCTCCGTCGAGGAGCTTACAATGAGCAGTTCTTC. Protein: CASSSLRRGAYNEQFF. Variable domain in full (rest from reference TRBV28 and TRBJ2-1): DVKVTQSSRYLVKRTGEKVFLECVQDMDHENMFWYRQDPGLGLRLIYFSYDVKMKEKGDIPEGYSVSREKKERFSLILESASTNQTSMYLCASSSLRRGAYNEQFFGPGTRLTVL.

There are a few counts of this clonotype. The J gene is TRBJ2-1, the V gene TRBV20-1; 11 bases match TRBD2. The germline V gene has CDR1 DFQATT and CDR2 SNEGSKA (reference sequence). The CDR3 length is 18 residues. Losses at the gene ends were 1 base for V and 4 bases for J; bases not matched to a gene: 12. CDR3 coding DNA: TGCAGTGCTAGAGTAGGGGTAGCGGGAGGGTCCCTGTACAATGAGCAGTTCTTC. Its translation is CSARVGVAGGSLYNEQFF.

This clonotype was seen more than once but under ten times. This rearrangement joins TRBV7-2 to TRBJ2-7, with 8 bases lining up with TRBD2. V dropped 5 bases and J dropped 3; count of bases not matched to a gene: 9. The CDR3 is 15 amino acids. Germline loops: CDR1 SGHTA, CDR2 FQGNSA. The CDR3 protein is CASSDLSAGGYEQYF. CDR3 nucleotides: TGTGCCAGCAGCGACCTTTCTGCGGGAGGCTACGAGCAGTACTTC.

The chain recombines TRBV7-2 with TRBJ2-1; D not resolved. Germline V gene lookup returns CDR1 SGHTA and CDR2 FQGNSA. The CDR3 consists of 13 residues. The ends were cut back, 2 bases at V and 8 bases at J, with 10 bases in the middle. Here the CDR3 DNA reads TGTGCCAGCAGCTTATTAGGGTCCGATGAGCAGTTCTTC. The encoded protein is CASSLLGSDEQFF.

The V gene is TRBV4-3, the J gene TRBJ2-2; no clear D. This CDR3 comprises 15 residues. The germline V and J ends were trimmed by 1 base and 4 bases, with 10 bases remaining between them. Germline lookup yields CDR1 LGHNA and CDR2 YSLEER. CDR3 DNA sequence: TGCGCCAGCAGCCAAGCAATTCAACGCACCGGGGAGCTGTTTTTT. Translated: CASSQAIQRTGELFF.

As DNA, the CDR3 is TGTGCCAGCAGTTACTCAAAGACCACCGGGGAGCTGTTTTTT. Protein: CASSYSKTTGELFF. The chain links TRBV6-5 to TRBJ2-2; D gene ambiguous. Trimming took off 0 bases at V and 4 bases at J, with 6 bases between the two ends. Germline V gene sequence: CDR1 MNHEY, CDR2 SVGAGI. The CDR3 has 14 amino acids.

This clonotype was seen more than once but under ten times. The genes are TRBV12-3 or TRBV12-4 and TRBJ1-4; D is uncertain. Trimming pared 5 bases from V and 4 bases from J, leaving 11 bases between. CDR3 length: 14 residues. CDR3 loop: CASSPRAFNEKLFF. The CDR3 DNA reads TGTGCCAGCAGTCCGCGGGCCTTTAATGAAAAACTGTTTTTT.

The rearrangement joins TRBV5-5 to TRBJ1-1, with 8 bases identical to TRBD1. V gave up 4 bases and J gave up 0 bases; unmatched junction bases: 8. Germline V gene lookup returns CDR1 SGHKS and CDR2 YYEKEE (reference sequence). The CDR3 consists of 16 residues. The CDR3 reads CASSPPWTGLNTEAFF. The CDR3, as DNA: TGTGCCAGCAGCCCACCGTGGACAGGGCTGAACACTGAAGCTTTCTTT. The entire variable domain, with the rest obtained from reference TRBV5-5 and TRBJ1-1, is as follows: DAGVTQSPTHLIKTRGQQVTLRCSPISGHKSVSWYQQVLGQGPQFIFQYYEKEERGRGNFPDRFSARQFPNYSSELNVNALLLGDSALYLCASSPPWTGLNTEAFFGQGTRLTVV.

This chain links TRBV4-3 with TRBJ2-2; tentatively, D is TRBD1 (6 bases). The CDR3 consists of 14 residues. The V end lost 2 bases, the J end lost 6 bases, and 10 bases lay between the germline ends. CDR1 and CDR2 from the germline V gene are LGHNA and YSLEER. In DNA form, the CDR3 reads TGCGCCAGCAGCCAACAAACAGGGCCCGGGGAGCTGTTTTTT. It specifies CASSQQTGPGELFF.

This clonotype was detected a few times. V usage is TRBV7-9 and J usage is TRBJ2-3; weak D call: TRBD1 (5 bases). V was clipped by 4 bases and J by 5 bases, with 13 bases between them. CDR3 size: 14 residues. CDR1 and CDR2 from the germline V gene are SEHNR and FQNEAQ (reference sequence). DNA of the CDR3: TGTGCCAGCAGCTCTAGTATCAGGGTAGATACGCAGTATTTT. Translated: CASSSSIRVDTQYF.

The chain is built from TRBV29-1 and TRBJ2-1; tentatively, D is TRBD2 (6 bases). Trimming pared 6 bases from V and 11 bases from J, leaving 26 bases between. The length of the CDR3 is 15 residues. Germline-derived CDR1 and CDR2 are SQVTM and ANQGSEA. This chain's CDR3 is CSVGGRDMAAPKQFF. CDR3 sequence (DNA): TGCAGCGTCGGGGGTCGTGATATGGCCGCCCCGAAGCAGTTCTTC.

In its sample, this clonotype was seen a few times. The chain has TRBV5-1 and TRBJ2-7, with a tentative D call TRBD1 (5 bases). The germline V gene encodes CDR1 SGHRS and CDR2 YFSETQ. Trimming stripped 4 bases from V and 6 bases from J, with 14 bases between. CDR3 length: 13 amino acids. CDR3 sequence: CASSPDIWGEQYF. DNA for the CDR3: TGCGCCAGCAGCCCGGACATTTGGGGCGAGCAGTACTTC.

CDR3 sequence: CASSLAGRGGYTF. In DNA, the CDR3 is TGCGCCAGCAGCTTGGCTGGAAGAGGGGGCTACACCTTC. The rearrangement uses TRBV5-1 and TRBJ1-2; no clear D gene. Germline V CDR1 and CDR2: SGHRS, YFSETQ. Trimming pared 0 bases from V and 8 bases from J, leaving 11 bases between. The CDR3 length is 13 residues. The full variable domain, with the rest looked up from reference TRBV5-1 and TRBJ1-2, is KAGVTQTPRYLIKTRGQQVTLSCSPISGHRSVSWYQQTPGQGLQFLFEYFSETQRNKGNFPGRFSGRQFSNSRSEMNVSTLELGDSALYLCASSLAGRGGYTFGSGTRLTVV.